This T cell receptor beta chain emerged from a study of blood T cell repertoires in COVID-19. Study details: Acute and convalescent COVID-19 samples came from the United States, Italy and Spain. From T cells, B-cell-depleted T cells, or PBMCs came the material, which was cDNA or gDNA.

CDR3 size: 15 residues. After removal of 1 base from V and 5 bases from J, the junction contained 4 bases not matched to a gene. In germline, CDR1 is LGHDT, CDR2 YNNKEL (reference sequence). As processed by the authors: Reference gene primer amplification yielded estimated nucleated cell counts. The data were produced by immunoSEQ multiplex PCR, yet TCRdb's version contains in-frame clones alone and is incomplete. V, J and clone size are those of that table, while D and trimming were read from the DNA. The sample shows 62,000 or so clones, roughly nine tenths of them seen only once. The V and J genes are TRBV3-1 (or the pseudogene TRBV3-2) and TRBJ1-5; the match to TRBD1 covers 8 bases. Sequencing used peripheral blood. This TCR came from a man aged 50-60 years with acute or convalescent COVID-19. The CDR3 here is CASSQGQGFYQPQHF. The CDR3 DNA reads as TGTGCCAGCAGCCAAGGACAGGGGTTTTATCAGCCCCAGCATTTT.